This T cell receptor (beta chain) was recovered during a study of cytomegalovirus exposure and HLA in healthy donors. Looking at the study overall: A later analysis reported the 120 or so validation repertoires used the same platform as the roughly 700 first-cohort repertoires.

Comment on this clone: The antigen remains undetermined.

The germline gives CDR1 MGHDK, CDR2 SYGVNS. This CDR3 is 13 amino acids long. The ends lost 6 bases at V and 7 bases at J; junction bases unmatched: 5. The donors belonged to the approximately 110-subject validation cohort, separate from the approximately 700-subject first cohort. General observations from the study: Reported performance of the classifier showed diagnosis of cytomegalovirus status with high specificity and sensitivity. Cytomegalovirus-associated status was assigned to more than 150 TCR beta chains.

TCRdb's table, derived via immunoSEQ multiplex PCR, lists solely in-frame clones and lacks some. The sample contains 150,000 to 250,000 clones, roughly 82% of which appear only once. This sequence was found in a woman aged 25 to 39 in good health and CMV-seropositive. Sequencing was done on a sample of PBMCs. The V and J genes are TRBV25-1 and TRBJ2-3; TRBD1 aligns across 9 bases. CDR3 loop: CASRQGARNTQYF. The CDR3 nucleotides read TGTGCCAGCAGACAGGGGGCGCGAAATACGCAGTATTTT.